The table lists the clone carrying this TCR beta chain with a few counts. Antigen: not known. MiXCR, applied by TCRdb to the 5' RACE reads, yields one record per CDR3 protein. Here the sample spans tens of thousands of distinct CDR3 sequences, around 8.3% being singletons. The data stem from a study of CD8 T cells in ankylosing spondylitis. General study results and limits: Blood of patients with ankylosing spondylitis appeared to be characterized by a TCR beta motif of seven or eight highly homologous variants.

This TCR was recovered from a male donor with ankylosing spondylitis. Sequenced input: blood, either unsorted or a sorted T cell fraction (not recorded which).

This CDR3 is CASRLTGWNEQFF. The CDR3 bases are TGTGCCAGCAGATTGACAGGGTGGAATGAGCAGTTCTTC. The chain is built from TRBV14 and TRBJ2-1; the match to TRBD1 covers 7 bases. V shed 6 bases, J shed 7 bases, and the junction held 6 bases outside the gene matches. The CDR3 spans 13 residues. From germline, CDR1 is SGHDN and CDR2 FVKESK.